This T cell receptor beta chain was sequenced for a study of blood T cell repertoires in COVID-19. Study at large: The origin of the acute and convalescent COVID-19 samples was the United States, Italy and Spain. Sources were T cells, B-cell-depleted T cells, or PBMCs; the material itself was cDNA or gDNA.

With regard to this clone: Mismatch with germline at one junction end may stem from a read error.

The CDR3 extends over 12 amino acids. In the study's own analysis: Amplification of reference gene primers provided the estimated nucleated cell counts. Assay: immunoSEQ multiplex PCR; the TCRdb copy retains only in-frame clones and omits some. Clone size and the V and J calls come from that table; the DNA yielded D and trimming. The table lists about 140,000 clones, roughly 73% of them singletons. This chain uses TRBV12-3 or TRBV12-4 with TRBJ2-3, with TRBD2 matching over 7 bases. This clonotype was sampled from a woman aged 50 to 60 with active or convalescent COVID-19. Input material: peripheral blood. CDR3 in amino acids: CASSLLAVAFNF. The CDR3 DNA reads as TGTGCCAGCAGTCTTCTAGCGGTCGCTTTCAATTTT.